This TCR beta chain was recorded in a study of T-cell reconstitution after alpha-beta-depleted transplantation in children. Germline CDR1 MDHEN, CDR2 SYDVKM. V was pared by 4 bases and J by 7 bases, with 13 bases between. The CDR3 has 14 amino acids. During its preparation, the TCRbeta library received unique molecular identifiers. TCRdb used MiXCR to reprocess the PCR reads, holding one entry per CDR3 protein. The sample lists a few hundred thousand distinct CDR3 sequences, about 9.3% occurring once. This clonotype was observed at least ten times. The sequence was obtained from a human donor who donated a stem cell graft to a child with acute lymphoblastic leukemia. This sample comprised PBMCs from the stem cell graft donor, obtained from the stem cell graft. V gene TRBV28 combines with J gene TRBJ1-4; D unresolved. The CDR3 loop reads CASSSGSAVEKLFF. Written as DNA, the CDR3 is TGTGCCAGCAGTTCCGGGTCCGCGGTTGAAAAACTGTTTTTT.